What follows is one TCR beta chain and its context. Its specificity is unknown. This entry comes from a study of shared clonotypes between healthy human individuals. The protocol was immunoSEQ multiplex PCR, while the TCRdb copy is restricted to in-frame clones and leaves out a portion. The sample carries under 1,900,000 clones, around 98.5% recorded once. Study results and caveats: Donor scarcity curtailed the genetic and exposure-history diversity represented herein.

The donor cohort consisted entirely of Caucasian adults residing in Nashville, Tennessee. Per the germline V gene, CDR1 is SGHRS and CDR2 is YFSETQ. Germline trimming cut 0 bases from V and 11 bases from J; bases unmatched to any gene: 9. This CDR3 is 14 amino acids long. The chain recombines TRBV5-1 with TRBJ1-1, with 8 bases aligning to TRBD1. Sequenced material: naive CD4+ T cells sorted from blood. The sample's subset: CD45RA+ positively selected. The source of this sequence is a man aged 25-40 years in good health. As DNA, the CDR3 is TGCGCCAGCAGCTTGGGACAGGGGCGCGAGAGGGCTTTCTTT. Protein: CASSLGQGRERAFF.